The 5 T cell receptor beta chains listed next were all sequenced from one sample in a study of low-dose radiotherapy and immunotherapy resistance in tumors. Alpha and beta chains were covered, as first-strand cDNA relied on TRAV- and TRBV-specific primers. The authors ran about 20 PCR cycles to amplify TCRs with a constant-region primer and V-primer adapter. TCRdb ran MiXCR on the reads and lists one entry per CDR3 protein. The sample consists of about 44,000 distinct CDR3 sequences, less than 30% of them appearing once. Time point defined: after trial treatment. Treatment defined: LDRT plus nivolumab, ipilimumab, low-dose cyclophosphamide and aspirin (RACIN trial). This specimen consisted of PBMCs, obtained after low-dose radiotherapy plus immunotherapy. The receptors here all came from a male donor with prostate cancer.

This clonotype has a count of ten or more. The chain uses TRBV2 and TRBJ2-2, with 9 bases identical to TRBD2. This CDR3 is 18 amino acids long. Germline V gene lookup returns CDR1 SNHLY and CDR2 FYNNEI. The junction had 13 bases not matched to a gene; V was cut back by 6 bases and J by 2 bases. For the CDR3, the DNA is TGTGCCAGCAGGGCAGCGCTAGCGGGACGGAAAAACACCGGGGAGCTGTTTTTT. Residues: CASRAALAGRKNTGELFF.

This clonotype came up once. V gene TRBV5-4 combines with J gene TRBJ1-1; D is uncertain. Germline assignment: CDR1 SGHNT and CDR2 YYREEE (reference sequence). V lost 1 base and J lost 4, with 2 bases in between. This CDR3 region has 11 residues. CDR3 amino acids: CASSLSTEAFF. In DNA form, the CDR3 reads TGTGCCAGCAGCTTGAGCACTGAAGCTTTCTTT.

There are many counts of this clonotype. The V call is TRBV7-3, the J call TRBJ2-7; 11 bases fit TRBD1. V dropped 5 bases and J dropped 2; count of bases not matched to a gene: 5. Germline-derived CDR1 and CDR2 are SGHTA and FQGTGA. CDR3 size: 15 residues. The DNA of the CDR3 is TGTGCCAGCAGCCTCGGACAGGGGGCTACCTACGAGCAGTACTTC. It encodes CASSLGQGATYEQYF.

This clonotype was counted many times. The genes are TRBV11-2 and TRBJ2-6; no firm D call. Germline CDR1 and CDR2: SGHAT and FQNNGV. V dropped 4 bases and J dropped 0 bases, with 10 bases sitting between them. The CDR3 runs 16 residues. CDR3 nucleotides: TGTGCCAGCAGCTCGCTATCCGGCTCTGGGGCCAACGTCCTGACTTTC. Its translation: CASSSLSGSGANVLTF.

The chain links TRBV27 to TRBJ1-5, with TRBD1 as a possible D gene (5 bases). V dropped 2 bases and J dropped 0 bases, with 8 bases sitting between them. Per germline, CDR1 MNHEY and CDR2 SMNVEV (reference sequence). The CDR3 spans 15 residues. The CDR3 DNA reads as TGTGCCAGCAGTTTAAACAGGAATAGCAATCAGCCCCAGCATTTT. Translated, it gives CASSLNRNSNQPQHF.